What follows describes a single T cell receptor (beta chain). The antigen is undetermined. The sample originates from a study of cytomegalovirus exposure and HLA in healthy donors. Broader study findings: Based on reports, TCR beta sequences accurately predicted HLA-A and HLA-B alleles for most subjects. Later on, an analysis found that several of the most significant clusters appeared to be linked to common viral pathogens, which included parvovirus B19. The authors judged a highly shared variant cluster likely a sequencing artifact.

The primer mix had 60 Vbeta and 13 Jbeta primers. Data came from immunoSEQ multiplex PCR; TCRdb stores just in-frame clones and leaves some out. The data hold some 130,000 clones, with approximately 71% observed a single time. CDR3 length: 15 residues. Trimming took off 7 bases at V and 3 bases at J, with 18 bases between the two ends. Germline assignment: CDR1 LNHDA and CDR2 SQIVND (reference sequence). The rearrangement joins TRBV19 to TRBJ1-1; D is perhaps TRBD1 (6 bases). The sample comprised PBMCs. The TCR originated in a man aged 30 to 45 in good health and CMV-seronegative. For the CDR3, the DNA is TGTGCCAGTATCCTCAGGGGCCAGGGCGACACTGAAGCTTTCTTT. It is translated as CASILRGQGDTEAFF.